This TCR beta chain was recovered during a study of blood T cells in healthy people across ages. Study-level results: The long-lived group displayed more naive CD4+ cells, plus higher diversity, than the aged donors did.

In the case of this clonotype: Its antigen remains unidentified.

V lost 5 bases to trimming and J lost 2 bases, with 19 bases between them. The CDR3 runs 17 residues. CDR1 is LGHNA and CDR2 is YNFKEQ in the germline V gene. Next came a second PCR, run for about 7 to 12 cycles, which used a sample-barcoded 5' primer along with a J-beta primer mix. Each cDNA molecule, via a template-switch adaptor with 12 random nucleotides, was tagged. TCRdb processed the 5' RACE reads anew with MiXCR; each CDR3 protein has one entry. The sample includes roughly 800,000 distinct CDR3 sequences, 25% seen only once; the top ten take 3% to 4%. The same specimen was also included in a second study, on T cells of mothers and their children. That investigation notes: The extracted RNA was employed in its entirety for cDNA synthesis, at about 1.5 ug per 15 ul.

Sequencing used blood. The sequence was collected from a boy between 10 and 17 years old in good health. V and J are TRBV4-2 and TRBJ2-1, with a tentative D call TRBD2 (5 bases). CDR3 sequence (DNA): TGTGCCAGCAGCAGCCCCCTGGTAGCGCCGACCTACAATGAGCAGTTCTTC. This translates into CASSSPLVAPTYNEQFF.